The 26 T cell receptor beta chains given below trace back to one sample, sequenced in a study of HIV-infected patients and healthy controls. cDNA was made from 500 ng RNA using alpha and beta constant primers. Separate chain-specific third strand synthesis with multiplexing indices produced the alpha and beta libraries. A single record per CDR3 protein comes from TCRdb applying MiXCR to the 5' RACE reads. This table holds around 4,400 distinct CDR3 sequences, roughly 7.4% found once. All unsorted peripheral T cells were captured because whole blood was used without fractionation. Sequencing used blood, obtained before antiretroviral therapy. The receptors stem from an adult with HIV infection.

Relative to its sample, this clonotype is medium-sized. V usage is TRBV18 and J usage is TRBJ2-3; 7 bases line up with TRBD2. CDR1 is KGHSH, CDR2 LQKENI, per germline. The V segment lost 4 bases and the J segment 5 bases; nucleotides outside the gene matches: 3. This CDR3 contains 13 residues. The CDR3 loop reads CASSRGRVDTQYF. As DNA, the CDR3 is TGTGCCAGCTCACGCGGGAGAGTAGATACGCAGTATTTT. The full variable domain, completed using reference TRBV18 and TRBJ2-3, is NAGVMQNPRHLVRRRGQEARLRCSPMKGHSHVYWYRQLPEEGLKFMVYLQKENIIDESGMPKERFSAEFPKEGPSILRIQQVVRGDSAAYFCASSRGRVDTQYFGPGTRLTVL.

This clonotype has a handful of counts. The chain uses TRBV27 and TRBJ2-1; D ambiguous. This CDR3 spans 13 amino acids. Trimming cost V 4 bases and J 5 bases, with 9 bases left between them. Germline V lookup: CDR1 MNHEY, CDR2 SMNVEV (reference sequence). This CDR3 reads CASSYGWDNEQFF. The CDR3 DNA sequence: TGTGCCAGCAGTTACGGTTGGGACAATGAGCAGTTCTTC.

This clonotype rates as large. The chain carries TRBV7-9 and TRBJ1-4; 9 positions match TRBD1. Germline V lookup: CDR1 SEHNR, CDR2 FQNEAQ (reference sequence). Trimming took 5 bases from V and 7 from J; bases not matched to a gene: 5. The CDR3 runs 14 residues. The CDR3 is CASSPGQGFEKLFF. The CDR3 region has the DNA TGTGCCAGCAGCCCGGGACAGGGATTTGAAAAACTGTTTTTT.

This clonotype occurred a few times. The genes are TRBV6-5 and TRBJ2-3; unclear D gene. The V and J ends lost 8 bases and 0 bases respectively, with 9 bases between them. This CDR3 is built from 13 residues. Germline V gene data show CDR1 as MNHEY and CDR2 as SVGAGI. The DNA for the CDR3 is TGTGCCAGCGGCCACCGGAGCACAGATACGCAGTATTTT. This gives the protein CASGHRSTDTQYF.

By share, this clonotype ranks as medium-sized. The rearrangement uses TRBV30 and TRBJ2-7; 8 positions agree with TRBD2. V was clipped by 5 bases and J by 3 bases; unmatched bases: 6. From germline, CDR1 is GTSNPN and CDR2 SVGIG (reference sequence). The length of the CDR3 is 13 residues. The CDR3 region is CAWAESGSYEQYF. CDR3 DNA: TGTGCCTGGGCAGAAAGCGGGAGCTACGAGCAGTACTTC.

This clonotype occurred a few times. The V and J genes are TRBV28 and TRBJ2-7; D possibly corresponds to TRBD1 (5 bases). CDR3 length: 14 residues. Germline V CDR1 and CDR2: MDHEN, SYDVKM. V shed 1 base and J shed 2 bases, with 9 bases lying between them. The DNA of the CDR3 is TGTGCCAGCAGTTTATTAGGGGCCACCTACGAGCAGTACTTC. This sequence encodes CASSLLGATYEQYF.

This sequence joins TRBV6-2 or TRBV6-3 and TRBJ1-2; TRBD1 matches 8 bases. The ends lost 6 bases at V and 3 bases at J; junction bases unmatched: 9. The germline V gene encodes CDR1 MNHEY and CDR2 SVGEGT. CDR3 length: 15 residues. The CDR3 spells CASSSYRGNDYGYTF. Written as DNA, the CDR3 is TGTGCCAGCAGCTCTTACAGGGGGAATGACTATGGCTACACCTTC.

This clonotype is deemed medium-sized. The V call is TRBV7-9, the J call TRBJ1-5; 9 nucleotides align to TRBD1. V was pared by 5 bases and J by 2 bases, with 10 bases of the junction left unmatched. Germline assignment: CDR1 SEHNR and CDR2 FQNEAQ (reference sequence). CDR3 length: 17 amino acids. CDR3: CASSRRTGEDGNQPQHF. The DNA for the CDR3 is TGTGCCAGCAGCAGAAGGACAGGGGAGGACGGCAATCAGCCCCAGCATTTT.

This clonotype rates as medium-sized. Germline is not matched at one junction end, which may reflect a read error. The J gene is TRBJ2-7, the V gene TRBV14; weak D call: TRBD1 (6 bases). Germline V gene data show CDR1 as SGHDN and CDR2 as FVKESK. The CDR3 runs 12 residues. The CDR3 sequence: CASSPHGTITDF. DNA of the CDR3: TGTGCCAGCAGCCCCCACGGGACAATAACCGACTTC.

Many counts were recorded for this clonotype. V and J are TRBV27 and TRBJ2-5; D uncertain. This CDR3 has 13 amino acids. CDR1 is MNHEY, CDR2 SMNVEV, per germline (reference sequence). V was cut by 4 bases and J by 2 bases, with 8 bases left in between. CDR3 protein: CASSSYHQETQYF. The CDR3 DNA sequence: TGTGCCAGCAGTTCCTATCATCAAGAGACCCAGTACTTC.

This clonotype is medium-sized in the sample. This chain links TRBV10-3 with TRBJ2-5, with TRBD1 matching 11 bases. V was clipped by 5 bases and J by 4 bases; unmatched bases: 6. CDR3 length: 15 residues. CDR1 is ENHRY and CDR2 is SYGVKD in the germline V gene. The CDR3, as DNA: TGTGCCATCAGTCCCTCCGGGACAGGGGGAGAGACCCAGTACTTC. Translated: CAISPSGTGGETQYF.

By proportion, this clonotype is medium-sized. The V call is TRBV27, the J call TRBJ1-5; 7 nucleotides match TRBD1. This CDR3 spans 14 amino acids. The trim removed 5 bases at V and 6 bases at J, leaving 7 bases unmatched. Germline CDR1 MNHEY, CDR2 SMNVEV (reference sequence). CDR3 amino acids: CASSDTGAGQPQHF. The CDR3 DNA is TGTGCCAGCAGTGACACAGGGGCTGGTCAGCCCCAGCATTTT.

This clonotype occurred many times. The chain carries TRBV7-9 and TRBJ2-7; no reliable D call. Per the germline V gene, CDR1 is SEHNR and CDR2 is FQNEAQ (reference sequence). Trimming took off 2 bases at V and 4 bases at J, with 3 bases between the two ends. The CDR3 extends over 11 amino acids. The CDR3 protein is CASSLRYEQYF. As DNA, the CDR3 is TGTGCCAGCAGCTTAAGGTACGAGCAGTACTTC.

The rearrangement uses TRBV24-1 and TRBJ2-7; D perhaps matches TRBD1 (6 bases). CDR1 is KGHDR and CDR2 is SFDVKD in the germline V gene. With 3 bases removed from V and 1 base from J, the gap between germline ends came to 9 bases. The CDR3 is made up of 14 amino acids. CDR3: CATSDRTESYEQYF. The CDR3 region has the DNA TGTGCCACCAGTGATCGGACAGAATCCTACGAGCAGTACTTC.

This clonotype has a count of ten or more. The DNA of the CDR3 is TGTGCCAGCAGCGATGGGACTAGCGGCTACGAGCAGTACTTC. Translation: CASSDGTSGYEQYF. V is TRBV9 and J is TRBJ2-7, with TRBD2 matching 11 bases. This CDR3 contains 14 residues. The junction had 2 bases not matched to a gene; V was cut back by 3 bases and J by 3 bases. Germline V CDR1 and CDR2: SGDLS, YYNGEE.

This clonotype was seen only a few times. The rearrangement uses TRBV7-6 and TRBJ1-3; possibly TRBD1 for D (5 bases). CDR1 is SGHVS and CDR2 is FNYEAQ in the germline V gene. The CDR3 has 15 amino acids. V gave up 4 bases and J gave up 0 bases, with 10 bases separating them. CDR3: CASSYKGSSGNTIYF. The CDR3 DNA sequence: TGTGCCAGCAGCTATAAGGGGAGCTCTGGAAACACCATATATTTT.

This clonotype is medium-sized. This chain connects TRBV5-6 to TRBJ2-5; D unclear. The CDR3 has 11 amino acids. Deletions cut 3 bases from V and 1 base from J, with 1 base between. Germline assignment: CDR1 SGHDT and CDR2 YYEEEE. For the CDR3, the DNA is TGTGCCAGCAGCTCCCAAGAGACCCAGTACTTC. Translated, it gives CASSSQETQYF.

In its sample, this clonotype is medium-sized. V and J are TRBV10-3 and TRBJ2-7; 11 bases are shared with TRBD1. V shed 2 bases and J 5 bases; nucleotides not matched to a gene: 5. The CDR3 sequence is 15 residues long. CDR1 is ENHRY, CDR2 SYGVKD, per germline. The CDR3 reads CAISERTGGRNEQYF. The CDR3 region has the DNA TGTGCCATCAGTGAGAGGACAGGGGGCCGGAACGAGCAGTACTTC.

Within the sample, this clonotype is medium-sized. This rearrangement joins TRBV12-3 or TRBV12-4 to TRBJ2-3; 7 bases fit TRBD2. This CDR3 is 13 amino acids long. With 8 bases clipped from V and 3 bases from J, the junction kept 5 bases outside the gene matches. The CDR3 sequence: CASQGGGTDTQYF. The CDR3 DNA sequence: TGTGCCAGCCAGGGCGGGGGAACAGATACGCAGTATTTT.

This clonotype was observed a handful of times. The V call is TRBV7-9, the J call TRBJ1-5; unclear D gene. Trimming shortened V by 6 bases and J by 0 bases, and 9 bases separated the two germline ends. The CDR3 sequence is 14 residues long. CDR1 SEHNR and CDR2 FQNEAQ come from the germline V gene (reference sequence). In nucleotides, the CDR3 is TGTGCCAGCAGTGGGCCCTATAGCAATCAGCCCCAGCATTTT. The encoded protein is CASSGPYSNQPQHF.

In this sample, this clonotype turned up many times. The chain employs TRBV21-1 and TRBJ2-2; the D call TRBD1 from the table was never checked on the DNA. TRBV21-1 is a listed pseudogene. CDR3 length equals 17 residues. The CDR3 spells CASSKRVPAKDTGELFF. For the CDR3, the DNA is TGTGCCAGCAGCAAAAGGGTCCCAGCCAAGGACACCGGGGAGCTGTTTTTT.

This clonotype was recorded a few times. V is TRBV12-3 or TRBV12-4 and J is TRBJ1-1; possible D gene TRBD1, 6 bases. The CDR3 runs to 16 residues. Deletions cut 3 bases from V and 0 bases from J, with 14 bases between. The CDR3 loop reads CASSFEGVLMNTEAFF. The CDR3 nucleotides read TGTGCCAGCAGTTTTGAGGGGGTCCTAATGAACACTGAAGCTTTCTTT.

This clonotype was recorded at least ten times. The chain recombines TRBV7-9 with TRBJ2-5; D unclear. The CDR3 runs 14 residues. Trimming removed 2 bases at V and 1 base at J, with 8 bases between. CDR1 SEHNR and CDR2 FQNEAQ come from the germline V gene (reference sequence). The CDR3 region is CASSLSPTQETQYF. The CDR3 nucleotides read TGTGCCAGCAGCTTAAGCCCGACCCAAGAGACCCAGTACTTC.

This chain links TRBV30 with TRBJ1-2, with 9 bases fitting TRBD1. The junction had 4 bases not matched to a gene; V was cut back by 2 bases and J by 3 bases. This CDR3 is 14 amino acids long. Germline V gene sequence: CDR1 GTSNPN, CDR2 SVGIG (reference sequence). In nucleotides, the CDR3 is TGTGCCTGGAGTTCCGGGACAGGGCACTATGGCTACACCTTC. Its translation: CAWSSGTGHYGYTF.

This clonotype was recorded a few times. V usage is TRBV28 and J usage is TRBJ2-7; unclear D gene. There are 15 residues in the CDR3. V was trimmed by 6 bases and J by 2 bases, leaving 17 bases between them. CDR1 and CDR2 from the germline V gene are MDHEN and SYDVKM. The CDR3 coding sequence is TGTGCCAGCAGACAAAACGGAAGATCTACCTACGAGCAGTACTTC. Translation gives CASRQNGRSTYEQYF.

Many counts were recorded for this clonotype. This chain links TRBV28 with TRBJ1-1, with D perhaps TRBD1 (5 bases). Between the trimmed V and J ends, which lost 6 bases and 4 bases, there was a span of 18 bases. The CDR3 is 15 residues long. Germline values: CDR1 MDHEN, CDR2 SYDVKM. The CDR3: CASRRGTAGGTEAFF. The CDR3 coding sequence is TGTGCCAGCAGACGTGGGACGGCCGGGGGCACTGAAGCTTTCTTT.